The 12 T cell receptor beta chains given below trace back to one sample, sequenced in a study of T cell repertoires in cytomegalovirus infection. MiXCR, run by TCRdb on the reads, gives a single entry per CDR3 protein. The table lists hundreds of thousands of distinct CDR3 sequences, 17% of them singletons. The sample was PBMCs. The receptor source for this set is a human donor in good health (CMV status not recorded). Some clones in this sample may be carry-over from other donors' samples.

This clonotype was recorded at least ten times. This rearrangement joins TRBV7-2 to TRBJ2-5, with TRBD1 matching over 7 bases. Germline values: CDR1 SGHTA, CDR2 FQGNSA. There are 13 residues in the CDR3. With 7 bases clipped from V and 2 bases from J, the junction kept 4 bases outside the gene matches. The CDR3 loop is CASTLDRQETQYF. CDR3 nucleotide sequence: TGTGCCAGCACCCTGGACAGGCAAGAGACCCAGTACTTC.

This clonotype has a count of ten or more. The chain links TRBV7-6 to TRBJ2-1, with a weak D call TRBD2 (5 bases). V dropped 5 bases and J dropped 6 bases, with 11 bases sitting between them. The CDR3 spans 13 residues. Germline CDR1 reads SGHVS; CDR2 reads FNYEAQ. DNA of the CDR3: TGTGCCAGCAGCGTAACGGGGATCAATGAGCAGTTCTTC. Protein sequence: CASSVTGINEQFF.

This clonotype appeared many times. The CDR3 DNA follows: TGTGCCAGCAGCTTAGATGACGGCGCCTACGAGCAGTACTTC. Protein: CASSLDDGAYEQYF. The chain is built from TRBV7-2 and TRBJ2-7; D is undetermined. This CDR3 is built from 14 residues. Trimming cost V 1 base and J 2 bases, with 9 bases left between them. The germline gives CDR1 SGHTA, CDR2 FQGNSA.

This clonotype was found many times. This rearrangement joins TRBV6-4 to TRBJ2-2; 10 positions match TRBD2. V lost 9 bases to trimming and J lost 4 bases; unmatched junction nucleotides: 8. Germline V CDR1 and CDR2: MRHNA, SNTAGT. The CDR3 is 15 residues long. The CDR3 DNA reads as TGTGCCAGTTCCCCCACTAGCGGGGCCACCGGGGAGCTGTTTTTT. Protein product: CASSPTSGATGELFF.

This rearrangement joins TRBV20-1 to TRBJ2-3, with TRBD2 as a possible D gene (5 bases). The CDR3 is 12 residues long. CDR1 and CDR2 (germline): DFQATT, SNEGSKA (reference sequence). The V gene lost 2 bases and the J gene lost 4 bases, with 7 bases spanning the gap. CDR3 nucleotides: TGCAGTGCTAGACTAGCTCCAGATACGCAGTATTTT. Translating it yields CSARLAPDTQYF.

This clonotype was seen more than once but under ten times. The chain couples TRBV27 to TRBJ2-5, with 7 bases lining up with TRBD2. This CDR3 region has 16 residues. Germline V lookup: CDR1 MNHEY, CDR2 SMNVEV (reference sequence). V gave up 8 bases and J gave up 1 base; unmatched junction bases: 13. The CDR3 protein is CASLISSGGPQETQYF. In DNA form, the CDR3 reads TGTGCCAGCTTAATATCTAGCGGAGGACCCCAAGAGACCCAGTACTTC.

The sample holds many counts of this clonotype. The rearrangement uses TRBV2 and TRBJ2-5; TRBD1 agrees at 7 bases. V trimming: 0 bases; J trimming: 4 bases; junction bases outside the gene matches: 8. CDR3 length: 16 residues. Germline CDR1 and CDR2: SNHLY and FYNNEI. The CDR3 sequence is CASSEAGTAQAETQYF. DNA for the CDR3: TGTGCCAGCAGTGAAGCGGGGACAGCCCAGGCAGAGACCCAGTACTTC.

This clonotype was seen more than once but under ten times. V and J are TRBV9 and TRBJ2-1; 7 nucleotides line up with TRBD1. The CDR3 has 18 amino acids. J gave up 0 bases and V 3 bases, and 12 bases lay outside the gene matches. In germline, CDR1 is SGDLS, CDR2 YYNGEE. CDR3 protein: CASSAPRGPTSSYNEQFF. Written as DNA, the CDR3 is TGTGCCAGCAGCGCCCCAAGGGGGCCAACAAGCTCCTACAATGAGCAGTTCTTC.

The V and J genes are TRBV5-5 and TRBJ2-5, with 8 bases matching TRBD1. Per the germline V gene, CDR1 is SGHKS and CDR2 is YYEKEE (reference sequence). The CDR3 is made up of 15 amino acids. J was trimmed by 5 bases and V by 0 bases; bases with no gene match: 6. CDR3 nucleotides: TGTGCCAGCAGCTTGGACATTGGGACAGGCGAGACCCAGTACTTC. Translating gives CASSLDIGTGETQYF.

V and J are TRBV6-2 or TRBV6-3 and TRBJ1-2; D might be TRBD1 (6 bases). Germline V gives CDR1 MNHEY, CDR2 SVGEGT. CDR3 length: 13 amino acids. V lost 5 bases, J lost 4 bases, and 11 bases lay in between. The CDR3, as DNA: TGTGCCAGCAGTCGACAGGAGAGCTATGGCTACACCTTC. It translates to CASSRQESYGYTF.

The chain carries TRBV20-1 and TRBJ1-1, with D possibly being TRBD1 (5 bases). The CDR3 loop spans 14 amino acids. V lost 3 bases and J 3 bases, leaving 14 bases between the germline ends. Germline CDR1 and CDR2: DFQATT and SNEGSKA (reference sequence). The CDR3 sequence: CSARSGMGDTEAFF. The CDR3 region has the DNA TGCAGTGCTAGGTCTGGGATGGGGGACACTGAAGCTTTCTTT.

The chain carries TRBV20-1 and TRBJ2-1; 13 bases align to TRBD2. Losses at the gene ends were 4 bases for V and 6 bases for J; bases not matched to a gene: 12. The CDR3 loop spans 17 amino acids. Germline V gene lookup returns CDR1 DFQATT and CDR2 SNEGSKA (reference sequence). The CDR3: CSAMFPTSGGAVNEQFF. The CDR3 DNA sequence: TGCAGTGCTATGTTCCCCACTAGCGGGGGGGCCGTCAATGAGCAGTTCTTC.